This T cell receptor beta chain emerged from a study of T cells after yellow fever vaccination. Overall study context: Preparation used SMART-Seq v4 Ultra Low Input for the low-cell-number fractions.

Findings of the study overall: The secondary response was weaker, and its peak arrived faster, on day 5 versus 15. Only a minor proportion of clonotypes was detected across both CD4 and CD8 compartments. Primary-vaccination clones mostly resurfaced post-booster (about 95% CD4, about 87% CD8).

MiXCR, run by TCRdb on the 5' RACE reads, gives a single entry per CDR3 protein. The data show hundreds of thousands of distinct CDR3 sequences, around 5.3% seen once. In germline, CDR1 is MDHEN, CDR2 SYDVKM. The CDR3 runs to 14 residues. V lost 6 bases to trimming and J lost 0 bases; unmatched junction nucleotides: 4. This clonotype was observed at least ten times. Its antigen is unknown. The rearrangement uses TRBV28 and TRBJ2-7; TRBD1 aligns across 8 bases. The sequencing here drew on CD4+ T cells sorted from PBMCs, taken on the day of the yellow fever booster vaccination. The receptor's source is a man younger than 35 who received the YFV17D yellow fever vaccine. In nucleotides, the CDR3 is TGTGCCAGCAGGACAGGGGTGGGCTCCTACGAGCAGTACGTC. The encoded protein is CASRTGVGSYEQYV.